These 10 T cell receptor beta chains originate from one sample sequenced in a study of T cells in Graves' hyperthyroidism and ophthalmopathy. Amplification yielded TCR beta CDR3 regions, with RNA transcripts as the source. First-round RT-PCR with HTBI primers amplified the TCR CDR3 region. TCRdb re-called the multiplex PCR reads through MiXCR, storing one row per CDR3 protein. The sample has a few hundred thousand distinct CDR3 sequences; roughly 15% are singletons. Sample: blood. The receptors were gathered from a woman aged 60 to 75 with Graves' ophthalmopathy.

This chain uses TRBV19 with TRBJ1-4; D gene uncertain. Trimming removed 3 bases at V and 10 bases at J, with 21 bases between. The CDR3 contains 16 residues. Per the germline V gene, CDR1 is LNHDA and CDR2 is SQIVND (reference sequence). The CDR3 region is CASSIESAGTRGKLFF. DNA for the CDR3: TGTGCCAGTAGTATTGAGTCAGCCGGAACGAGAGGAAAACTGTTTTTT.

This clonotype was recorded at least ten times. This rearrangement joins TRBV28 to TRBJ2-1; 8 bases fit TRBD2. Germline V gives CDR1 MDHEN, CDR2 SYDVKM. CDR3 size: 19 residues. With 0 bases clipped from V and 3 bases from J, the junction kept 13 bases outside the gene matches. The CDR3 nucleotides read TGTGCCAGCAGTTTATGGGCTCCGGGAGGGCTTAACTACTACAATGAGCAGTTCTTC. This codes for CASSLWAPGGLNYYNEQFF. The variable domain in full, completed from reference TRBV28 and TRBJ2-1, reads DVKVTQSSRYLVKRTGEKVFLECVQDMDHENMFWYRQDPGLGLRLIYFSYDVKMKEKGDIPEGYSVSREKKERFSLILESASTNQTSMYLCASSLWAPGGLNYYNEQFFGPGTRLTVL.

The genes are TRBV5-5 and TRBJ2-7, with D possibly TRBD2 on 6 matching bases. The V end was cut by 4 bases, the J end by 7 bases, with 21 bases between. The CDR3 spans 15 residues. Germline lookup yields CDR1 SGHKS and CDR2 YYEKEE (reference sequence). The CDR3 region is CASSTSPSRAGEQYF. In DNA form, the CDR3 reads TGTGCCAGCAGCACGTCCCCCTCGCGGGCGGGGGAGCAGTACTTC.

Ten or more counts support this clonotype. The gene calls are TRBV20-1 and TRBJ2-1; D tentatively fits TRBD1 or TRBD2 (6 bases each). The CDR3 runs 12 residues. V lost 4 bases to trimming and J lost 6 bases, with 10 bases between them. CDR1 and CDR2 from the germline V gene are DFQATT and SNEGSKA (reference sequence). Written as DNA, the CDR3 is TGCAGTGCTACCGGAGGGGGCAATGAGCAGTTCTTC. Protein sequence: CSATGGGNEQFF.

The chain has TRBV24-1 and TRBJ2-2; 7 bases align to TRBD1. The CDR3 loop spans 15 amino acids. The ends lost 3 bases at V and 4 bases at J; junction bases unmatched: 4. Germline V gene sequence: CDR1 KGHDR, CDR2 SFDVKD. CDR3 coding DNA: TGTGCCACCAGTGATCCCGGGACAGCCACCGGGGAGCTGTTTTTT. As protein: CATSDPGTATGELFF.

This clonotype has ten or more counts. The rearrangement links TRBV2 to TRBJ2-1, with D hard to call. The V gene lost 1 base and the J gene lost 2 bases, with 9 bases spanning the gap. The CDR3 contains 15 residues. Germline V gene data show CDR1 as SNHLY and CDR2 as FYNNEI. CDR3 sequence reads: CASSEEIATYNEQFF. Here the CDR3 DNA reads TGTGCCAGCAGTGAAGAGATAGCAACCTACAATGAGCAGTTCTTC.

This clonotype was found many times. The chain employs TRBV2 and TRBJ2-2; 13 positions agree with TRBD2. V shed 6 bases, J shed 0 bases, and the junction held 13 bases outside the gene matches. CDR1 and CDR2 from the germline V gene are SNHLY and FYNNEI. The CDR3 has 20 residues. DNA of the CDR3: TGTGCCAGCAGGGTTCCGGGACAGACTAGCGGGAGGCCGAACACCGGGGAGCTGTTTTTT. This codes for CASRVPGQTSGRPNTGELFF.

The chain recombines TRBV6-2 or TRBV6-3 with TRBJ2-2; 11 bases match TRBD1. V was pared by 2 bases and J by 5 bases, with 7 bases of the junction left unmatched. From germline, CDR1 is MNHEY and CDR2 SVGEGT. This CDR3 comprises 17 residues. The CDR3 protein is CASSYMVGQGATGELFF. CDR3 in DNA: TGTGCCAGCAGTTACATGGTTGGACAGGGGGCAACCGGGGAGCTGTTTTTT.

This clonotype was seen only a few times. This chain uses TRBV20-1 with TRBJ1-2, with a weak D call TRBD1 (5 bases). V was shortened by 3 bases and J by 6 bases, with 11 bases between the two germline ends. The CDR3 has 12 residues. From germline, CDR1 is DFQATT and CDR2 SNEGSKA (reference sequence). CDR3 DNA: TGCAGTGCTAGGAGACAGAACGATGGCTACACCTTC. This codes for CSARRQNDGYTF.

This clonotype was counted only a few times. In DNA form, the CDR3 reads TGCAGTGCTGGAAAGCCCCGGGACAGGGGGTTCAATGAGCAGTTCTTC. Translating it yields CSAGKPRDRGFNEQFF. The rearrangement links TRBV20-1 to TRBJ2-1; 11 positions match TRBD1. V lost 5 bases to trimming and J lost 6 bases; unmatched junction nucleotides: 12. The CDR3 has 16 residues. Germline CDR1 and CDR2: DFQATT and SNEGSKA (reference sequence).